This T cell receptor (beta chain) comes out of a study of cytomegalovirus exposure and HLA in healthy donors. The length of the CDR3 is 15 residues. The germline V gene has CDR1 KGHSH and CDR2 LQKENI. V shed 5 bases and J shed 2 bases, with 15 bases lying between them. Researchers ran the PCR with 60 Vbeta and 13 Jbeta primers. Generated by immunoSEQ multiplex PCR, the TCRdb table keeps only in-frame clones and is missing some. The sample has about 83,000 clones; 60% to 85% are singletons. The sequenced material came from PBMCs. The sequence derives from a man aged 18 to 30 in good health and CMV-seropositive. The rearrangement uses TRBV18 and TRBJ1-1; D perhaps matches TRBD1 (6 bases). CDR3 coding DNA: TGTGCCAGCTCAGATTCCAGGGGTGGTAACACTGAAGCTTTCTTT. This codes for CASSDSRGGNTEAFF.